The 12 T cell receptor beta chains below were found in one sample sequenced in a study of T cell repertoires in cytomegalovirus infection. TCRdb independently ran MiXCR on the reads; one entry per CDR3 protein. The data contain roughly 220,000 distinct CDR3 sequences, 38% of them singletons. These TCRs are of unknown antigen specificity. This sample comprised CD8+ T cells from cultured PBMCs, obtained from culture after CMV antigen stimulation. Receptors originate from a human donor in good health (CMV status not recorded). Some clones in this sample may be carry-over from other donors' samples.

This chain links TRBV7-8 with TRBJ2-3; D is unresolved. V was cut by 5 bases and J by 2 bases, with 23 bases left in between. Per germline, CDR1 SGHVS and CDR2 FQNEAQ. The CDR3 extends over 18 amino acids. CDR3 nucleotides: TGTGCCAGCAGCCTCTTCTCGGCAGGAACGACCCACACAGATACGCAGTATTTT. Translation: CASSLFSAGTTHTDTQYF.

This chain joins TRBV4-2 and TRBJ1-2, with unresolved D. Trimming removed 4 bases from V and 4 bases from J, with 16 bases in between. The CDR3 length is 15 residues. Looked up from germline, CDR1 is LGHNA and CDR2 is YNFKEQ. The CDR3 protein is CASSRGPARPYGYTF. The CDR3, as DNA: TGTGCCAGCAGCCGCGGACCAGCCCGGCCCTATGGCTACACCTTC.

This clonotype appeared a few times. V is TRBV4-1 and J is TRBJ2-1; 13 bases are shared with TRBD2. The germline CDR1 and CDR2 sequences are MGHRA and YSYEKL. This CDR3 has 20 residues. V was pared by 5 bases and J by 0 bases, with 13 bases of the junction left unmatched. The CDR3 sequence: CASSLRLAGGPSSSYNEQFF. The DNA of the CDR3 is TGCGCCAGCAGCTTAAGACTAGCGGGAGGCCCCTCGAGCTCCTACAATGAGCAGTTCTTC.

This clonotype was seen a few times. J is TRBJ2-2 and V is TRBV7-9; 10 positions match TRBD1. The trim removed 6 bases at V and 4 bases at J, leaving 5 bases unmatched. Germline assignment: CDR1 SEHNR and CDR2 FQNEAQ (reference sequence). The CDR3 consists of 15 residues. DNA of the CDR3: TGTGCCAGCAGTCTCGGGACAGGGGTCACCGGGGAGCTGTTTTTT. It yields the protein CASSLGTGVTGELFF.

This sequence joins TRBV7-9 and TRBJ2-3; TRBD1 might be the D (6 bases). V lost 8 bases to trimming and J lost 7 bases, with 13 bases between them. The CDR3 totals 12 residues. Germline lookup yields CDR1 SEHNR and CDR2 FQNEAQ (reference sequence). CDR3 loop: CASAGTHHTQYF. CDR3 DNA sequence: TGTGCCAGCGCCGGGACACACCATACGCAGTATTTT.

The rearrangement links TRBV13 to TRBJ1-1; no definite D call. Germline assignment: CDR1 PRHDT and CDR2 FYEKMQ (reference sequence). The V end was cut by 4 bases, the J end by 1 base, with 10 bases between. The CDR3 has 14 amino acids. CDR3 in DNA: TGTGCCAGCAGCTCCACGGACCCGAACACTGAAGCTTTCTTT. It codes for CASSSTDPNTEAFF.

The chain is built from TRBV6-4 and TRBJ2-7; 7 positions agree with TRBD1. CDR3 length equals 12 residues. The J segment lost 2 bases and the V segment lost 8 bases, leaving 3 bases of the junction unmatched. Germline CDR1 is MRHNA and CDR2 is SNTAGT. The CDR3 sequence: CASGTDPYEQYF. CDR3 DNA sequence: TGTGCCAGCGGGACAGATCCCTACGAGCAGTACTTC.

This chain joins TRBV11-2 and TRBJ2-7, with 9 bases lining up with TRBD2. Unmatched junction bases numbered 8, after V lost 7 bases and J lost 4 bases. Germline V CDR1 and CDR2: SGHAT, FQNNGV. The CDR3 is made up of 14 amino acids. The CDR3 is CASINSGSPYEQYF. DNA for the CDR3: TGTGCCAGCATCAATAGCGGGAGTCCGTACGAGCAGTACTTC.

The chain couples TRBV27 to TRBJ1-5, with 8 bases matching TRBD1. V was pared by 0 bases and J by 5 bases, with 3 bases of the junction left unmatched. The CDR3 spans 15 residues. Looked up from germline, CDR1 is MNHEY and CDR2 is SMNVEV (reference sequence). DNA of the CDR3: TGTGCCAGCAGTTTATCTGCAGGGGGCTATCAGCCCCAGCATTTT. This translates into CASSLSAGGYQPQHF.

This clonotype was counted a few times. The CDR3 is CASSQGVGQPQHF. The DNA of the CDR3 is TGTGCCAGCAGCCAAGGGGTGGGACAGCCCCAGCATTTT. This sequence joins TRBV6-5 and TRBJ1-5; D is possibly TRBD1 (5 bases). CDR1 is MNHEY and CDR2 is SVGAGI in the germline V gene. The CDR3 length is 13 residues. Trimming removed 6 bases at V and 7 bases at J, with 13 bases between.

This clonotype showed up many times. The junction departs from germline at one end; a sequencing error may be responsible. CDR3 protein: CASTLAGVMSSYNEQFF. CDR3 sequence (DNA): TGTGCCAGCACCTTAGCGGGGGTAATGTCCTCCTACAATGAGCAGTTCTTC. The chain uses TRBV7-2 and TRBJ2-1; TRBD2 matches 9 bases. CDR3 length equals 17 residues. The germline V gene has CDR1 SGHTA and CDR2 FQGNSA.

This clonotype was detected only a few times. V usage is TRBV5-4 and J usage is TRBJ2-3; D assignment may be TRBD1 or TRBD2 (5 bases each). The CDR3 has 14 residues. From germline, CDR1 is SGHNT and CDR2 YYREEE (reference sequence). The V end was cut by 2 bases, the J end by 1 base, with 8 bases between. CDR3 in DNA: TGTGCCAGCAGCTTTGAGGGGCGCACAGATACGCAGTATTTT. It encodes CASSFEGRTDTQYF.